This record concerns one T cell receptor beta chain sequence. The data stem from a study of blood T cell repertoires in COVID-19. The junction had 1 base not matched to a gene; V was cut back by 0 bases and J by 6 bases. This CDR3 region has 15 residues. CDR1 LGHDT and CDR2 YNNKEL come from the germline V gene (reference sequence). TCRdb keeps only in-frame clones here, not all; method: immunoSEQ multiplex PCR. The data hold 190,000 or so clones, with approximately 86% observed a single time. Sequencing used PBMCs or T cells enriched from blood (not recorded which). The chain combines TRBV3-1 (or the pseudogene TRBV3-2) with TRBJ1-4, with 10 bases identical to TRBD1. The clonotype comes from a young woman who had been exposed to COVID-19. The CDR3 sequence: CASSQDGTGDEKLFF. The CDR3 bases are TGTGCCAGCAGCCAAGATGGGACAGGGGATGAAAAACTGTTTTTT.